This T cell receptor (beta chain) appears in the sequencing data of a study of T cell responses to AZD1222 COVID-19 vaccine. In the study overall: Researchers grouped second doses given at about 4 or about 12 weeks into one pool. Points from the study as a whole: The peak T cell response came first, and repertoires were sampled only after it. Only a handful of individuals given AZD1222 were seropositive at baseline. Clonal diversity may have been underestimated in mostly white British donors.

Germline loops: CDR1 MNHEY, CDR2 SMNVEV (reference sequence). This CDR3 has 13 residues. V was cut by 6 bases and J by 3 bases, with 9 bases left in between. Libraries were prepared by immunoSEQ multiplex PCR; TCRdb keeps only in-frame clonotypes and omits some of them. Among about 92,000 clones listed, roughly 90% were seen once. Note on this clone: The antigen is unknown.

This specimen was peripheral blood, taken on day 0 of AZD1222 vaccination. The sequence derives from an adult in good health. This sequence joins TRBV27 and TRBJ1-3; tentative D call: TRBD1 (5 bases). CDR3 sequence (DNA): TGTGCCAGCAGCGGGGGTCTTGGAAACACCATATATTTT. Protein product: CASSGGLGNTIYF.